This TCR beta chain comes out of a study of neurological immune-mediated disorders. TCRdb redid the calling of the 5' RACE reads with MiXCR, one entry per CDR3 protein. Of roughly 36,000 distinct CDR3 sequences listed, roughly 15% were seen once; the top ten hold 25% to 30%. V was shortened by 8 bases and J by 8 bases, with 4 bases between the two germline ends. The germline gives CDR1 MNHNY, CDR2 SVGAGI (reference sequence). The CDR3 loop spans 9 amino acids. Comments on this clonotype: The antigen is not known.

Notes on the study in general: Expansion of TCR clones was greatest in HTLV-1-associated myelopathy and smallest in multiple sclerosis, where it fell below that of healthy controls.

The TCR was taken from a woman in her 50s with HTLV-1-associated myelopathy (HAM/TSP). The chain joins TRBV6-6 to TRBJ2-1; no firm D call. Sequenced input: PBMCs. CDR3 region: CASGYEQFF. CDR3 nucleotide sequence: TGTGCCAGCGGCTATGAGCAGTTCTTC.